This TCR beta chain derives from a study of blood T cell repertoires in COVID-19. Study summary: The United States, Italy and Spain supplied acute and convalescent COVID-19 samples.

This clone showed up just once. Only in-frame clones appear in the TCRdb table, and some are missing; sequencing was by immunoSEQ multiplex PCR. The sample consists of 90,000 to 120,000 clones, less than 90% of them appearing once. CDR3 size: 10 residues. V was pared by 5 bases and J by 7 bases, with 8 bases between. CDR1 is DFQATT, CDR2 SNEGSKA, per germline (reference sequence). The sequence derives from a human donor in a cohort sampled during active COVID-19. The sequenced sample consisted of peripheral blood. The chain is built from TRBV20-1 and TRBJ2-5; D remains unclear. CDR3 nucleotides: TGCAGTGCTGCCCGAGTGACCCAGTACTTC. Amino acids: CSAARVTQYF.